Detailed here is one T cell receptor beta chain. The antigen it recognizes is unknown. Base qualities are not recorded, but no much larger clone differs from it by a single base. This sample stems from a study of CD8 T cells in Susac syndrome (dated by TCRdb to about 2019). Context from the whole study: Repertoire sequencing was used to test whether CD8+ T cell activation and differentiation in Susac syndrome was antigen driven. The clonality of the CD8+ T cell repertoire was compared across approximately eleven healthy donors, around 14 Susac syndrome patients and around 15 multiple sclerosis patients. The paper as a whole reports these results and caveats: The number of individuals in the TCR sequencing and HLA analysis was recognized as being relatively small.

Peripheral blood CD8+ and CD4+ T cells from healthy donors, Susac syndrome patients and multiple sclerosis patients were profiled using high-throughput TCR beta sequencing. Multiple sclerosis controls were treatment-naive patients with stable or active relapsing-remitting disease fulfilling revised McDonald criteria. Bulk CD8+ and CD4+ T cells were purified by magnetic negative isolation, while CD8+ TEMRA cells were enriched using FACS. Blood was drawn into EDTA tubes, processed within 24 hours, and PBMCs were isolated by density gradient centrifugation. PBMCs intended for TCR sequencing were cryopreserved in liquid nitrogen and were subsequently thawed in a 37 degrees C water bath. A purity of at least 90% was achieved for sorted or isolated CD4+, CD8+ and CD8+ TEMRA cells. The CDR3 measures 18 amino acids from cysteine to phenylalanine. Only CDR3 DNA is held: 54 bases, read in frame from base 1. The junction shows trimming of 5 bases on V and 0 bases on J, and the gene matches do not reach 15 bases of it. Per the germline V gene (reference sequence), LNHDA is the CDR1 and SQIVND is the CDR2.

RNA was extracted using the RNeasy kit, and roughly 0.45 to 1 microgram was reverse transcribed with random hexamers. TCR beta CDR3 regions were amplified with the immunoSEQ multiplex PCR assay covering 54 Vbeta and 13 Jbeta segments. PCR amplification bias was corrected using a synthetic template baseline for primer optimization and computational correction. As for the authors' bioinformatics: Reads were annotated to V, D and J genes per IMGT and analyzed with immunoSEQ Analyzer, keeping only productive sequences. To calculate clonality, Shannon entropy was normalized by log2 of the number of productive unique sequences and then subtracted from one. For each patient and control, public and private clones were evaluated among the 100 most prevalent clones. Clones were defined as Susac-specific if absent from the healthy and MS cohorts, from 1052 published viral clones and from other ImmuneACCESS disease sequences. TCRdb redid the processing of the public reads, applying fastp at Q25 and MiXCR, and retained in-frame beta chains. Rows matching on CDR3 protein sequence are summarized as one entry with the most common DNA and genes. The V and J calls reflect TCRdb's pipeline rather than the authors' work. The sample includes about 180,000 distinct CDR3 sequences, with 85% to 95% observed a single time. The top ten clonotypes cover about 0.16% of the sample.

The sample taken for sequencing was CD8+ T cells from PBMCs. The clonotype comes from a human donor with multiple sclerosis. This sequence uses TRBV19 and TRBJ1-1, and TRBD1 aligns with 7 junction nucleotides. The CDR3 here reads CASSPRPGQAEMNTEAFF. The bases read TGTGCCAGTAGTCCCCGGCCTGGACAGGCGGAAATGAACACTGAAGCTTTCTTT.